These 23 T cell receptor beta chains were all obtained from the same sample, sequenced in a study of control samples from healthy donors and cancer patients. Data came from immunoSEQ multiplex PCR; TCRdb stores just in-frame clones and leaves some out. Counted here are some 120,000 clones, about 90% occurring once; the ten biggest clones make up around 3%. Sequenced: blood. Source of these receptors: a man aged 55 to 70 in good health.

V and J are TRBV29-1 and TRBJ1-2; D gene unclear. The CDR3 extends over 14 amino acids. The germline CDR1 and CDR2 sequences are SQVTM and ANQGSEA. Trimming removed 2 bases at V and 1 base at J, with 11 bases between. CDR3 sequence reads: CSVESQTLNYGYTF. The CDR3 DNA is TGCAGCGTTGAATCGCAGACTCTTAACTATGGCTACACCTTC.

The chain couples TRBV7-3 to TRBJ2-3, with TRBD1 matching over 7 bases. The CDR3 runs to 15 residues. J was trimmed by 0 bases and V by 3 bases; bases with no gene match: 3. The germline V gene has CDR1 SGHTA and CDR2 FQGTGA. The CDR3 nucleotides are TGTGCCAGCAGCTTTAGACAGGGAAGCACAGATACGCAGTATTTT. Encoded protein: CASSFRQGSTDTQYF.

The table lists this clone with a count of one. V and J are TRBV30 and TRBJ1-3; D uncertain. This CDR3 contains 15 residues. CDR1 is GTSNPN, CDR2 SVGIG, per germline (reference sequence). Trimming stripped 4 bases from V and 0 bases from J, with 13 bases between. CDR3 sequence (DNA): TGTGCCTGGAACCCGTTTGGACTCTCTGGAAACACCATATATTTT. This sequence encodes CAWNPFGLSGNTIYF. The full variable domain, in which reference TRBV30 and TRBJ1-3 provide the parts outside the CDR3, is SQTIHQWPATLVQPVGSPLSLECTVEGTSNPNLYWYRQAAGRGLQLLFYSVGIGQISSEVPQNLSASRPQDRQFILSSKKLLLSDSGFYLCAWNPFGLSGNTIYFGEGSWLTVV.

This clone was counted between two and nine times. The chain employs TRBV5-1 and TRBJ1-1, with 9 bases that match TRBD1. This CDR3 contains 17 residues. V lost 2 bases and J lost 3; bases outside the gene matches: 11. CDR1 and CDR2 from the germline V gene are SGHRS and YFSETQ. CDR3 region: CASSLRSDRGVYTEAFF. CDR3 bases: TGCGCCAGCAGCTTAAGGTCCGACAGGGGGGTTTACACTGAAGCTTTCTTT.

The rearrangement uses TRBV28 and TRBJ1-3; 7 bases align to TRBD1. J gave up 4 bases and V 6 bases, and 6 bases lay outside the gene matches. The CDR3 covers 14 residues. Germline V lookup: CDR1 MDHEN, CDR2 SYDVKM. The CDR3, as DNA: TGTGCCAGCAGCAGGGGGGGAGTAGGAAACACCATATATTTT. Its protein product is CASSRGGVGNTIYF.

This clone was observed a handful of times. This chain links TRBV3-1 (or the pseudogene TRBV3-2) with TRBJ1-4; 11 bases map to TRBD1. Trimming at V came to 0 bases and at J to 8 bases, leaving 5 bases not matched to a gene. Germline V gene sequence: CDR1 LGHDT, CDR2 YNNKEL (reference sequence). The CDR3 contains 16 residues. DNA of the CDR3: TGTGCCAGCAGCCAAGATCTTGGGACAGGGGGAGAAAAACTGTTTTTT. This encodes CASSQDLGTGGEKLFF.

This clone was recorded once. The rearrangement joins TRBV12-3 or TRBV12-4 to TRBJ1-2; the D is unclear. V shed 3 bases and J shed 5 bases, with 10 bases lying between them. CDR3 size: 13 residues. CDR3 DNA: TGTGCCAGCAGTTTGGGTCAGAAATATGGCTACACCTTC. Encoded protein: CASSLGQKYGYTF.

V is TRBV7-2 and J is TRBJ2-7; 13 positions match TRBD2. Germline CDR1 SGHTA, CDR2 FQGNSA. The CDR3 loop spans 18 amino acids. J gave up 6 bases and V 1 base, and 12 bases lay outside the gene matches. Written as DNA, the CDR3 is TGTGCCAGCAGCTTAGGCGGACTAGCGGGGGCTCGGGGCGGCGAGCAGTACTTC. The encoded protein is CASSLGGLAGARGGEQYF.

The rearrangement links TRBV4-1 to TRBJ1-1; D not certain. The CDR3 has 16 residues. The germline V gene has CDR1 MGHRA and CDR2 YSYEKL. With 0 bases removed from V and 1 base from J, the gap between germline ends came to 12 bases. In nucleotides, the CDR3 is TGCGCCAGCAGCCAAGAATCCTACAGATCGAACACTGAAGCTTTCTTT. This encodes CASSQESYRSNTEAFF.

V usage is TRBV5-1 and J usage is TRBJ2-1; D not certain. The germline gives CDR1 SGHRS, CDR2 YFSETQ. This CDR3 region has 13 residues. V gave up 2 bases and J gave up 4 bases, with 7 bases separating them. The CDR3 DNA is TGCGCCAGCAGCTTATGGGCGTACAATGAGCAGTTCTTC. Translated, it gives CASSLWAYNEQFF.

Note on this clone: One end of the junction is discordant with germline, which a read error may explain. The chain combines TRBV11-2 with TRBJ2-6, with D perhaps TRBD2 (5 bases). The CDR3 has 17 residues. Germline CDR1 and CDR2: SGHAT and FQNNGV. The chain's CDR3 is CASSLEHPGTGANVLTF. The CDR3 DNA reads as TGTGCCAGCAGCTTAGAACATCCGGGAACTGGAGCCAACGTCCTGACTTTC.

The chain uses TRBV5-6 and TRBJ2-3; TRBD1 matches 7 bases. The CDR3 is 15 amino acids. Trimming cost V 3 bases and J 6 bases; bases outside gene matches: 10. Germline CDR1 and CDR2: SGHDT and YYEEEE. CDR3: CASSSRGPLGDTQYF. The DNA of the CDR3 is TGTGCCAGCAGCTCTAGGGGGCCCCTTGGGGATACGCAGTATTTT.

The V and J genes are TRBV7-6 and TRBJ2-3; 13 bases match TRBD2. This CDR3 spans 16 amino acids. Trimming removed 3 bases from V and 1 base from J; junction bases left unmatched: 1. The germline gives CDR1 SGHVS, CDR2 FNYEAQ. CDR3 in amino acids: CASSFGLAGGTDTQYF. In DNA, the CDR3 is TGTGCCAGCAGCTTCGGACTAGCGGGAGGCACAGATACGCAGTATTTT.

CDR3 loop: CASSQEGAAYNEQFF. The CDR3 DNA reads as TGTGCCAGCAGCCAAGAAGGGGCCGCCTACAATGAGCAGTTCTTC. The V gene is TRBV14, the J gene TRBJ2-1; possibly TRBD1 for D (5 bases). This CDR3 has 15 residues. Germline V gene sequence: CDR1 SGHDN, CDR2 FVKESK. Trimming took 0 bases from V and 2 from J, leaving 8 bases between them.

The rearrangement links TRBV7-2 to TRBJ2-5, with 13 positions matching TRBD2. The CDR3 consists of 16 residues. Trimming cost V 5 bases and J 5 bases; bases outside gene matches: 8. The germline gives CDR1 SGHTA, CDR2 FQGNSA. The DNA of the CDR3 is TGTGCCAGCAGCCCAGGACTAGCGGGGGCCGCCGAGACCCAGTACTTC. It encodes CASSPGLAGAAETQYF.

The chain carries TRBV6-5 and TRBJ1-1; D gene uncertain. The CDR3 consists of 15 residues. The V gene lost 0 bases and the J gene lost 4 bases, with 12 bases spanning the gap. Germline CDR1 is MNHEY and CDR2 is SVGAGI. The CDR3 DNA is TGTGCCAGCAGTTACTCGATATCGGCGGGCACTGAAGCTTTCTTT. It translates to CASSYSISAGTEAFF.

Regarding this clone: The sample has other DNA sequences that encode this CDR3 too. This rearrangement joins TRBV30 to TRBJ2-7, with a tentative D call TRBD1 (6 bases). V dropped 3 bases and J dropped 1 base, with 13 bases sitting between them. Germline lookup yields CDR1 GTSNPN and CDR2 SVGIG (reference sequence). The CDR3 is 14 amino acids. This CDR3 is CAWRDSFLSYEQYF. CDR3 in DNA: TGTGCCTGGAGGGACAGCTTTTTGTCCTACGAGCAGTACTTC.

This chain connects TRBV7-9 to TRBJ1-4, with 7 bases lining up with TRBD1. CDR1 is SEHNR, CDR2 FQNEAQ, per germline (reference sequence). The ends lost 5 bases at V and 8 bases at J; junction bases unmatched: 8. The CDR3 is 14 residues long. The CDR3 region is CASSLKGAGEKLFF. In DNA form, the CDR3 reads TGTGCCAGCAGCCTCAAGGGGGCTGGGGAAAAACTGTTTTTT.

The chain recombines TRBV5-4 with TRBJ2-7; D unresolved. CDR3 size: 12 residues. In germline, CDR1 is SGHNT, CDR2 YYREEE (reference sequence). V lost 0 bases and J 6 bases, leaving 7 bases between the germline ends. Here the CDR3 reads CASSLDWAEQYF. DNA for the CDR3: TGTGCCAGCAGCTTGGATTGGGCCGAGCAGTACTTC.

The chain links TRBV6-5 to TRBJ1-5, with D hard to call. Germline V CDR1 and CDR2: MNHEY, SVGAGI. The CDR3 runs to 13 residues. The V end lost 5 bases, the J end lost 4 bases, and 9 bases lay between the germline ends. The CDR3 bases are TGTGCCAGCAGTACAAATTTGAATCAGCCCCAGCATTTT. Protein: CASSTNLNQPQHF.

V and J are TRBV16 and TRBJ1-1; no firm D call. From germline, CDR1 is KGHSY and CDR2 FQNENV. The CDR3 is 15 amino acids. V lost 2 bases, J lost 1 base, and 11 bases lay in between. CDR3 protein: CASSQNGLPNTEAFF. The CDR3 nucleotides are TGTGCCAGCAGCCAAAACGGTCTACCGAACACTGAAGCTTTCTTT.

J is TRBJ2-2 and V is TRBV7-2; tentatively, D is TRBD2 (6 bases). There are 18 residues in the CDR3. Trimming left V 4 bases short and J 1 base short, with 19 bases between. Germline CDR1 and CDR2: SGHTA and FQGNSA. The CDR3 region is CASSYAAGGALNTGELFF. The CDR3 nucleotides are TGTGCCAGCAGCTATGCCGCGGGCGGGGCACTGAACACCGGGGAGCTGTTTTTT.

The chain joins TRBV9 to TRBJ2-7, with D perhaps matching TRBD2 (6 bases). Deletions cut 0 bases from V and 7 bases from J, with 20 bases between. CDR1 is SGDLS and CDR2 is YYNGEE in the germline V gene. This CDR3 spans 16 amino acids. CDR3 DNA sequence: TGTGCCAGCAGCGTAGATACCGGGACGGCGGCGGGAGAGCAGTACTTC. Its translation: CASSVDTGTAAGEQYF.